The clone carrying this T cell receptor beta chain was observed at least ten times. Antigen: not known. It was with a sample-barcoded 5' primer and a J-beta primer mix that a second PCR of about 6 to 11 cycles was run. TCRdb fed the 5' RACE reads into MiXCR, producing one record per CDR3 protein. Of over 500,000 distinct CDR3 sequences in the sample, around 50% were seen once. This sample was included in a study of blood T cells in healthy people across ages. Study outcomes and limitations: Naive T cell percentage and TCR beta diversity correlated strongly. The fall in TCR beta diversity per million T cells was roughly linear with age.

J gave up 2 bases and V 3 bases, and 12 bases lay outside the gene matches. The CDR3 covers 18 residues. From germline, CDR1 is MGHRA and CDR2 YSYEKL. What was sequenced was blood. The receptor's source is a woman at least 80 years old in good health. The V gene is TRBV4-1, the J gene TRBJ2-1; 8 nucleotides align to TRBD1. As DNA, the CDR3 is TGCGCCAGCAGCCAGGCATCTCCAGGGGGCCGTACCTACAATGAGCAGTTCTTC. This encodes CASSQASPGGRTYNEQFF.